The clone carrying this T cell receptor beta chain showed up just a few times. Its cognate antigen is unknown. An end of the junction differs from the germline gene, which may be a read error. These data belong to a study of tumor-infiltrating lymphocytes in primary liver carcinoma. Study summary: Patients of both sexes were 30 to 69 years old.

The template, 500 ng total RNA, yielded TCR beta cDNA made with a constant-region primer. Each TCR beta library was derived from three nested multiplex PCR rounds that employed slightly modified ARM-PCR. Primers for the first two PCR rounds were TRBV1-TRBV30 forward primers and a C-beta reverse primer (approximately 10 cycles per round). Using its own MiXCR run on the multiplex PCR reads, TCRdb lists one record per CDR3 protein. Of some 130,000 distinct CDR3 sequences in the sample, nearly 70% were seen once. Study results and caveats: Tumors had a top-250-clone fraction that was significantly higher than blood (p = 0.039).

In germline, CDR1 is MNHNS, CDR2 SASEGT. CDR3 length: 13 amino acids. Unsorted bulk tissue, about 19-32 mg of it, served as the source for co-extraction of RNA and DNA. The clonotype originates from a woman in her fifties or sixties with primary liver carcinoma and hepatitis B virus infection. The sequenced material came from tumor-adjacent normal liver tissue. J is TRBJ1-1 and V is TRBV6-1; D uncertain. The CDR3 DNA is TGTGTCAGCAGAGGGCTGCAGGTGACTGAAGCTTTCTTT. This gives the protein CVSRGLQVTEAFF.